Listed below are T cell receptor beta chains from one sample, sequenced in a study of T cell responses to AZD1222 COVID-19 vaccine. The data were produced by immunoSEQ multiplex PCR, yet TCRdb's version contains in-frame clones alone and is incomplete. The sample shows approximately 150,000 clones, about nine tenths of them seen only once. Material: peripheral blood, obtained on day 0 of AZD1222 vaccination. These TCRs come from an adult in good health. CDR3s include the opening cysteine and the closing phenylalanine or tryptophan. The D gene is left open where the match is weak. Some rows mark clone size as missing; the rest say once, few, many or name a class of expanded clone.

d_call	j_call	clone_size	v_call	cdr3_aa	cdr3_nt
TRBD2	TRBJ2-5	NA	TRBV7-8	CASSLGFGVRLAGGPNQETQYF	TGTGCCAGCAGCTTAGGTTTTGGGGTCAGACTAGCGGGAGGGCCGAACCAAGAGACCCAGTACTTC
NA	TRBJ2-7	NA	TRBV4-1	CASSSSPAYEQYF	TGCGCCAGCAGCTCCTCACCGGCCTACGAGCAGTACTTC
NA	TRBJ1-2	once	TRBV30	CAWSVEANYGYTF	TGTGCCTGGAGTGTGGAGGCTAACTATGGCTACACCTTC
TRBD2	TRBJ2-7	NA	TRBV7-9	CASSFGALAGSEQYF	TGTGCCAGCAGCTTCGGGGCGCTAGCGGGATCCGAGCAGTACTTC
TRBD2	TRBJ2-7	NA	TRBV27	CASSLGGGYEQYF	TGTGCCAGCAGTTTGGGGGGGGGCTACGAGCAGTACTTC
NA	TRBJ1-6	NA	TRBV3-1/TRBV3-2	CASSKRRAGRNNSPLHF	TGTGCCAGCAGCAAAAGGAGGGCTGGGAGGAATAATTCACCCCTCCACTTT
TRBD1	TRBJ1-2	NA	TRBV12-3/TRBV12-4	CASSRQGGNGYTF	TGTGCCAGCAGCCGACAGGGGGGGAATGGCTACACCTTC
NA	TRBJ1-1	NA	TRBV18	CASSPPGLRNTEAFF	TGTGCCAGCTCACCCCCGGGTCTCAGGAACACTGAAGCTTTCTTT
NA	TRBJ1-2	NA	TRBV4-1	CASSQGDRGGPSNYGYTF	TGCGCCAGCAGCCAAGGGGACCGGGGAGGCCCCTCTAACTATGGCTACACCTTC
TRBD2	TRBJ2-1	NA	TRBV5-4	CASSAGTSLYNEQFF	TGTGCCAGCAGCGCCGGGACTAGCCTATACAATGAGCAGTTCTTC
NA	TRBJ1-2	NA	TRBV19	CASTRQVLTNSNYGYTF	TGTGCCAGTACCCGACAGGTTCTAACTAACTCTAACTATGGCTACACCTTC
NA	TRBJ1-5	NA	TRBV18	CASSRGRDQPQHF	TGTGCCAGCTCCCGGGGTCGCGATCAGCCCCAGCATTTT
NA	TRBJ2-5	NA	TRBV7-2	CASSSSRRMGGTQYF	TGTGCCAGCAGCTCCTCGCGGAGGATGGGGGGCACCCAGTACTTC
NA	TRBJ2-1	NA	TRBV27	CASSISSSYNEQFF	TGTGCCAGCAGTATTAGCAGCTCCTACAATGAGCAGTTCTTC
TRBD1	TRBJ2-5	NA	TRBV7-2	CASSLVNRGGGETQYF	TGTGCCAGCAGCTTAGTAAATAGAGGGGGCGGCGAGACCCAGTACTTC
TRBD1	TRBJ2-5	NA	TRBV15	CATSRAKGGQQETQYF	TGTGCCACCAGTCGCGCCAAAGGGGGACAGCAAGAGACCCAGTACTTC
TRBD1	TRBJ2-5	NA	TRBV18	CASSSGQGKETQYF	TGTGCCAGCTCATCTGGACAGGGTAAAGAGACCCAGTACTTC
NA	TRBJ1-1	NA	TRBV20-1	CSAPMGTEAFF	TGCAGTGCCCCGATGGGGACTGAAGCTTTCTTT
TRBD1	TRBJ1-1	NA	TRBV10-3	CAIRGGQVGTEAFF	TGTGCCATCAGGGGGGGACAGGTGGGCACTGAAGCTTTCTTT
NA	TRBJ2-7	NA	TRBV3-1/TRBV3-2	CASSQPDGYEQYF	TGTGCCAGCAGCCAGCCGGATGGTTACGAGCAGTACTTC
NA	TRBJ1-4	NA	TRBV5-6	CASSFWGGEEKLFF	TGTGCCAGCAGCTTTTGGGGGGGCGAGGAAAAACTGTTTTTT
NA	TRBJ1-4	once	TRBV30	CAWSAAQVGEKLFF	TGTGCCTGGAGCGCGGCCCAAGTAGGTGAAAAACTGTTTTTT
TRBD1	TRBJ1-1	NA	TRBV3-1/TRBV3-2	CASSQAGGRNTEAFF	TGTGCCAGCAGCCAGGCAGGGGGAAGGAACACTGAAGCTTTCTTT
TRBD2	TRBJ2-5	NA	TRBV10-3	CAISESGLAGQETQYF	TGTGCCATCAGTGAGTCTGGACTAGCGGGGCAAGAGACCCAGTACTTC
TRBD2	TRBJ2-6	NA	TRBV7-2	CASSFLAGALSGANVLTF	TGTGCCAGCAGCTTTTTAGCGGGGGCACTCTCTGGGGCCAACGTCCTGACTTTC
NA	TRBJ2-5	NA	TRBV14	CASSQGRHTYAGMETQYF	TGTGCCAGCAGCCAAGGGCGTCACACGTACGCGGGCATGGAGACCCAGTACTTC
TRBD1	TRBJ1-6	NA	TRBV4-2	CASSRDRNNSPLHF	TGTGCCAGCAGCCGGGACAGAAATAATTCACCCCTCCACTTT
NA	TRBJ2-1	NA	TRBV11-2	CASSLLGGSNEQFF	TGTGCCAGCAGCTTGTTAGGTGGATCCAATGAGCAGTTCTTC
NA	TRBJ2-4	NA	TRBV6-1	CASSDFDRLAKNIQYF	TGTGCCAGCAGTGATTTTGACAGACTAGCCAAAAACATTCAGTACTTC
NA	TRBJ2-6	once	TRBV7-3	CASSFDGSSGANVLTF	TGTGCCAGCAGTTTCGACGGGAGCTCTGGGGCCAACGTCCTGACTTTC
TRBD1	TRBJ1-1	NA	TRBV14	CASSPDRAMNTEAFF	TGTGCCAGCAGCCCTGACAGGGCTATGAACACTGAAGCTTTCTTT
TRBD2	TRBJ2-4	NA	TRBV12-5	CASGTLGGNIQYF	TGTGCTAGTGGTACCCTGGGGGGGAACATTCAGTACTTC
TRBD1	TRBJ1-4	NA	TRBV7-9	CASSLWTGGGSATNEKLFF	TGTGCCAGCAGCTTGTGGACAGGGGGCGGGTCGGCAACTAATGAAAAACTGTTTTTT
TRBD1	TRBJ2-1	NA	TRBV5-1	CASSLQGGEQFF	TGCGCCAGCAGCCTACAGGGGGGTGAGCAGTTCTTC
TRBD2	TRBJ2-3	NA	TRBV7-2	CASLAGAPTDTQYF	TGTGCCAGTTTAGCGGGGGCACCCACAGATACGCAGTATTTT
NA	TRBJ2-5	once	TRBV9	CASSAPAASHQETQYF	TGTGCCAGCAGCGCGCCCGCGGCCTCCCACCAAGAGACCCAGTACTTC
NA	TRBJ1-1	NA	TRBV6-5	CASSYGGGMNTEAFF	TGTGCCAGCAGTTACGGGGGCGGAATGAACACTGAAGCTTTCTTT
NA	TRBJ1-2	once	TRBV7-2	CASSLYGRRYGYTF	TGTGCCAGCAGCTTATACGGGCGCCGCTATGGCTACACCTTC
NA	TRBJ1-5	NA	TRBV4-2	CASSQDWGGGQPQHF	TGTGCCAGCAGCCAAGACTGGGGGGGAGGTCAGCCCCAGCATTTT
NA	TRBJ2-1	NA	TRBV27	CASSISTRMGTDEQFF	TGTGCCAGCAGTATCTCGACCCGAATGGGCACGGATGAGCAGTTCTTC
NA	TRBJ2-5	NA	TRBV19	CATSVQETQYF	TGTGCCACTAGCGTCCAAGAGACCCAGTACTTC
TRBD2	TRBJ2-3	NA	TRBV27	CASHKAGGPDTQYF	TGTGCCAGCCATAAGGCGGGGGGCCCAGATACGCAGTATTTT
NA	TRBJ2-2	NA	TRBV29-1	CSVDPGGPGELFF	TGCAGCGTTGATCCGGGGGGCCCCGGGGAGCTGTTTTTT